This TCR beta chain was identified in a study of blood T cell repertoires in COVID-19. Study as a whole: COVID-19 samples from acute and convalescent phases originated in the United States, Italy and Spain.

V dropped 6 bases and J dropped 0; count of bases not matched to a gene: 3. The CDR3 length is 14 residues. Germline V gene sequence: CDR1 LNHDA, CDR2 SQIVND (reference sequence). Libraries were prepared by immunoSEQ multiplex PCR; TCRdb keeps only in-frame clonotypes and omits some of them. The sample consists of 400,000 to 500,000 clones, over 75% of them appearing once. The receptor's source is a woman aged 18-29 years who had been exposed to COVID-19. The sample was PBMCs or T cells enriched from blood (not recorded which). V is TRBV19 and J is TRBJ1-1, with 8 bases matching TRBD1. CDR3 nucleotide sequence: TGTGCCAGTAGCAGACAGGGGTTGAACACTGAAGCTTTCTTT. It codes for CASSRQGLNTEAFF.